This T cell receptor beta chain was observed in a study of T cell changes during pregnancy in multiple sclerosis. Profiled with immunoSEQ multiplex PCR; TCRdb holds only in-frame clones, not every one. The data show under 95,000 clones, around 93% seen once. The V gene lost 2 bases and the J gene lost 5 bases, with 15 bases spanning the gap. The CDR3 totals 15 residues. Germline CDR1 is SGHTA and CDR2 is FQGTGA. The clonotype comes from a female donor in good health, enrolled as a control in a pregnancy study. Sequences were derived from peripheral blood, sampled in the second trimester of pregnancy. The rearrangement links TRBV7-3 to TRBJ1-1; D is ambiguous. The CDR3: CASSLDGNRGTEAFF. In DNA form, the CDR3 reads TGTGCCAGCAGCTTAGACGGGAACCGGGGTACTGAAGCTTTCTTT.